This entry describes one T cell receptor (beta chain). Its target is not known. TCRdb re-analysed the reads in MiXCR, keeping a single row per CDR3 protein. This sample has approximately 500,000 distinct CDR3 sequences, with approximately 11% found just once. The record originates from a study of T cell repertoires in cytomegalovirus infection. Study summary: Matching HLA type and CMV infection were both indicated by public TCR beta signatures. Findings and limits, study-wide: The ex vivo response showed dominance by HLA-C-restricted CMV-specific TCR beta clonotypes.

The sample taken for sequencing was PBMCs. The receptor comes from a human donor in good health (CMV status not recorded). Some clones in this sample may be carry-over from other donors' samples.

CDR3: CSVEDVFGGESYEQYF. In nucleotides, the CDR3 is TGCAGCGTTGAAGATGTGTTCGGGGGCGAGTCCTACGAGCAGTACTTC. The rearrangement uses TRBV29-1 and TRBJ2-7; the D call may be TRBD1 or TRBD2 (6 bases each). The CDR3 sequence is 16 residues long. The ends were cut back, 0 bases at V and 1 base at J, with 16 bases in the middle. Germline V gene lookup returns CDR1 SQVTM and CDR2 ANQGSEA.